Listed here are 6 T cell receptor beta chains from one sample, sequenced in a study of blood T cells in healthy people across ages. The second PCR ran roughly 6 to 11 cycles with a sample-barcoded 5' primer and J-beta primers. MiXCR was run by TCRdb on the 5' RACE reads, yielding one entry per CDR3 protein. The sample records over a million distinct CDR3 sequences, 45% being singletons. The sample consisted of blood. These receptors were collected from a woman aged 55-69 years in good health.

A word on this clonotype: The germline gene is not matched at one end of the junction; a read error may be the cause. The V call is TRBV7-9, the J call TRBJ2-5; no clear D gene. Per the germline V gene, CDR1 is SEHNR and CDR2 is FQNEAQ (reference sequence). The CDR3 is 13 residues long. CDR3 bases: TGTACCAGCAGCTTCTACGCGCAAGAGACCCAGTACTTC. Translated, it gives CTSSFYAQETQYF.

Ten or more counts support this clonotype. The chain carries TRBV5-1 and TRBJ2-7, with 8 bases identical to TRBD2. The V gene end was trimmed by 4 bases and the J gene end by 5 bases; junction bases not matched to a gene: 8. The CDR3 totals 14 residues. Germline V lookup: CDR1 SGHRS, CDR2 YFSETQ. The chain's CDR3 is CASSPKTSEHEQYF. CDR3 coding DNA: TGCGCCAGCAGCCCTAAGACTAGCGAGCACGAGCAGTACTTC.

This clonotype has just one count. The V gene is TRBV7-9, the J gene TRBJ2-5, with TRBD2 matching over 10 bases. CDR3 length: 16 residues. The germline gives CDR1 SEHNR, CDR2 FQNEAQ (reference sequence). J was trimmed by 5 bases and V by 1 base; bases with no gene match: 7. The CDR3 nucleotides read TGTGCCAGCAGCTTAGGGGCTAGCGGGAGAGGGGAGACCCAGTACTTC. Its protein is CASSLGASGRGETQYF.

This clonotype was detected a few times. This chain joins TRBV2 and TRBJ2-7; TRBD1 matches 7 bases. The V and J ends lost 0 bases and 4 bases, in that order; junction bases with no gene match: 3. Per the germline V gene, CDR1 is SNHLY and CDR2 is FYNNEI. CDR3 size: 14 residues. CDR3 bases: TGTGCCAGCAGTGAAGCAGGGGGCGCGTACGAGCAGTACTTC. This translates into CASSEAGGAYEQYF.

J is TRBJ2-1 and V is TRBV7-9; D unclear. V shed 0 bases and J shed 10 bases, with 7 bases lying between them. Germline values: CDR1 SEHNR, CDR2 FQNEAQ (reference sequence). The CDR3 runs 12 residues. The CDR3: CASSLAGLEQFF. In DNA form, the CDR3 reads TGTGCCAGCAGCTTAGCGGGATTAGAGCAGTTCTTC.

J is TRBJ1-2 and V is TRBV20-1; tentative D call: TRBD1 (5 bases). Looked up from germline, CDR1 is DFQATT and CDR2 is SNEGSKA (reference sequence). V shed 3 bases and J shed 1 base, with 12 bases lying between them. The CDR3 is made up of 14 amino acids. The CDR3 DNA reads TGCAGTGCTAGTGAGGCAGGGATTAACTATGGCTACACCTTC. Residues: CSASEAGINYGYTF.